The source of this TCR beta chain is a study of cytotoxic CD8 clonotypes in ibrutinib-treated CLL. As for the study in general: Among the patients, roughly 12 presented as relapsed/refractory and 15 as treatment-naive; 17 to 18 showed unmutated IGHV. Responses comprised around 24 partial and 2 complete; at median roughly 66 months, about 14 remained remitted and approximately 12 progressed. Regarding the study as a whole: Clonality at baseline surpassed age-matched healthy donors and tracked circulating CD8+ T-cell counts. Private clonotypes, not public ones, expanded at ibrutinib response.

Here immunoSEQ multiplex PCR was the method, and the copy in TCRdb shows in-frame clones only, minus some. Of approximately 320,000 clones in the sample, over 55% were seen once. The CDR3 is 16 amino acids. The V end was cut by 0 bases, the J end by 3 bases, with 15 bases between. The germline V gene has CDR1 SGDLS and CDR2 YYNGEE. In its sample, this clone was seen a few times. Its antigen remains unknown. The sequencing used PBMCs, collected after 36 months of ibrutinib treatment. V usage is TRBV9 and J usage is TRBJ1-2, with D possibly TRBD1 on 6 matching bases. This TCR came from a human donor with chronic lymphocytic leukemia. This CDR3 is CASSVASRTADYGYTF. The CDR3 DNA is TGTGCCAGCAGCGTAGCTTCCAGGACAGCAGACTATGGCTACACCTTC.